The 9 T cell receptor beta chains below all came from one sample that was sequenced in a study of shared clonotypes between healthy human individuals. Assay: immunoSEQ multiplex PCR; the TCRdb copy retains only in-frame clones and omits some. The sample carries around 2,000,000 clones, about 95% recorded once. CD45RO negativity and positive selection for CCR7 defined naive CD8 cells, a population that excluded terminally differentiated effector memory CD45RA+ cells. Sequenced: naive CD8+ T cells sorted from blood. These receptors originate from a man between 18 and 35 years old in good health.

A word on this clone: Other DNA sequences in this sample translate to the same CDR3. The chain carries TRBV7-9 and TRBJ2-7, with TRBD2 matching over 10 bases. J was trimmed by 3 bases and V by 5 bases; bases with no gene match: 1. Germline V gene data show CDR1 as SEHNR and CDR2 as FQNEAQ (reference sequence). This CDR3 has 13 amino acids. DNA for the CDR3: TGTGCCAGCAGCCGGACTAGCGGCTACGAGCAGTACTTC. This encodes CASSRTSGYEQYF.

This clone was seen just once. The gene calls are TRBV27 and TRBJ2-1, with D possibly TRBD2 on 6 matching bases. CDR3 length: 16 residues. Germline V gene lookup returns CDR1 MNHEY and CDR2 SMNVEV (reference sequence). Trimming pared 6 bases from V and 7 bases from J, leaving 22 bases between. The CDR3 sequence is CASSVLWRGGINEQFF. The CDR3 DNA reads TGTGCCAGCAGCGTCCTGTGGCGGGGTGGTATTAATGAGCAGTTCTTC.

The CDR3 DNA sequence: TGTGCCAGCAGGAACACCCGACAGGGCAGCGAGCAGTACTTC. It specifies CASRNTRQGSEQYF. The chain recombines TRBV2 with TRBJ2-7, with 7 bases matching TRBD1. V gave up 6 bases and J gave up 6 bases; unmatched junction bases: 11. Germline loops: CDR1 SNHLY, CDR2 FYNNEI. This CDR3 is 14 amino acids long.

The DNA of the CDR3 is TGTGCCAGCGGCTCTGGACAGAAGAGCGACGAGCAGTACTTC. Encoded protein: CASGSGQKSDEQYF. The rearrangement uses TRBV6-5 and TRBJ2-7; tentatively, D is TRBD1 (6 bases). Per germline, CDR1 MNHEY and CDR2 SVGAGI. The V gene lost 8 bases and the J gene lost 5 bases, with 19 bases spanning the gap. The CDR3 totals 14 residues.

V and J are TRBV27 and TRBJ1-1; 7 positions match TRBD1. The V gene's germline CDR1 is MNHEY and CDR2 SMNVEV (reference sequence). There are 14 residues in the CDR3. Losses at the gene ends were 5 bases for V and 5 bases for J; bases not matched to a gene: 8. In DNA form, the CDR3 reads TGTGCCAGCAGTACAATACCGACAGGGACTGAAGCTTTCTTT. This gives the protein CASSTIPTGTEAFF.

This chain uses TRBV6-1 with TRBJ2-1; tentatively, D is TRBD1 (5 bases). V gave up 3 bases and J gave up 6 bases, with 15 bases separating them. Germline V CDR1 and CDR2: MNHNS, SASEGT. CDR3 length equals 15 residues. The CDR3 nucleotides read TGTGCCAGCAGTGATTGGGTGACAGAAGGCAATGAGCAGTTCTTC. It is translated as CASSDWVTEGNEQFF.

The rearrangement uses TRBV28 and TRBJ2-7, with 9 bases matching TRBD2. V lost 8 bases and J lost 2; bases outside the gene matches: 1. CDR3 length equals 12 residues. Germline V gene data show CDR1 as MDHEN and CDR2 as SYDVKM. The CDR3 coding sequence is TGTGCCAGCCTAGCGGGGACCTACGAGCAGTACTTC. Residues: CASLAGTYEQYF.

This clone came up once. This chain joins TRBV4-3 and TRBJ2-7; D is uncertain. This CDR3 spans 15 amino acids. The germline gives CDR1 LGHNA, CDR2 YSLEER. Between the trimmed V and J ends, which lost 1 base and 3 bases, there was a span of 13 bases. CDR3 loop: CASSQGQASHYEQYF. As DNA, the CDR3 is TGCGCCAGCAGCCAAGGTCAAGCCTCCCACTACGAGCAGTACTTC.

V is TRBV5-6 and J is TRBJ2-1, with 8 nucleotides matching TRBD2. The trim removed 1 base at V and 6 bases at J, leaving 9 bases unmatched. The CDR3 covers 16 residues. Per the germline V gene, CDR1 is SGHDT and CDR2 is YYEEEE. The CDR3 nucleotides are TGTGCCAGCAGCTTGATTACTAGCGGTGTTGGCAATGAGCAGTTCTTC. Translating it yields CASSLITSGVGNEQFF.